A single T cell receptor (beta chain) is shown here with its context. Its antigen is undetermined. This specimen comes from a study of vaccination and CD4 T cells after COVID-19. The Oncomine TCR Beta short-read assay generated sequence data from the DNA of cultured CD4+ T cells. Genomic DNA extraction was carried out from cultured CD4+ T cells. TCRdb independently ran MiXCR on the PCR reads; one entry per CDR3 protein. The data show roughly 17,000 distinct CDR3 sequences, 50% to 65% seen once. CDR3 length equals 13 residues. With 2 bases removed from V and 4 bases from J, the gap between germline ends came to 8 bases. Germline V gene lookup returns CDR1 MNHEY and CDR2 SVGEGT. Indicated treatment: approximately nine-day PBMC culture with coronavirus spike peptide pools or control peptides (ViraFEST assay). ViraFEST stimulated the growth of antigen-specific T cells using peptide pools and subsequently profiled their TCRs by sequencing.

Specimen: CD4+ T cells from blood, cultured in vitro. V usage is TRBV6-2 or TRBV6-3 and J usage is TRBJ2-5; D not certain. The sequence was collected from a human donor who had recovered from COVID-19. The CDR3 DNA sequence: TGTGCCAGCAGTTACCTTGGGCTAGAGACCCAGTACTTC. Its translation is CASSYLGLETQYF.